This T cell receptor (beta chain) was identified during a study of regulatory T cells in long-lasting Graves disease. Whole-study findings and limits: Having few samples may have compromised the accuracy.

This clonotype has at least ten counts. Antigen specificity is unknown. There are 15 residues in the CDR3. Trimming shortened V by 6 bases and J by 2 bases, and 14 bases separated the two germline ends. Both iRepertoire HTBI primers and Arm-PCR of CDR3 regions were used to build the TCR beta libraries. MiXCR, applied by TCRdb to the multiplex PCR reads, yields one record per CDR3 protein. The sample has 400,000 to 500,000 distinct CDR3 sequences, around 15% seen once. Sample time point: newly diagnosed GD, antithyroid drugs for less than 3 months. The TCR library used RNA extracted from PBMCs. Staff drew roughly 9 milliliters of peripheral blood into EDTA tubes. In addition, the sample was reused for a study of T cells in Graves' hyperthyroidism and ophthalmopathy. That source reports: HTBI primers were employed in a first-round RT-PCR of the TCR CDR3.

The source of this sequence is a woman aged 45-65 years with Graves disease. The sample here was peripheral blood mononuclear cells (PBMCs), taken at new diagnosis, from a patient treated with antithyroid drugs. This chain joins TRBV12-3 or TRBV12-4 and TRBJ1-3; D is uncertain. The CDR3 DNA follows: TGTGCCAGCAGCCTCGGGCTGGGGACTGGAAACACCATATATTTT. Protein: CASSLGLGTGNTIYF.